Listed here are 5 T cell receptor beta chains from one sample, sequenced in a study of shared clonotypes between healthy human individuals. Profiling relied on immunoSEQ multiplex PCR, and the TCRdb table lists in-frame clones only, not all of them. The table shows 2 million or so clones, with roughly 96% occurring only once. Source material: naive CD4+ T cells sorted from blood. Indicated subset: CD45RA+ positively selected. The receptors were sampled from a man aged 18 to 29 in good health.

As concerns this clone: The same CDR3 can be traced to other DNA sequences in this sample. This rearrangement joins TRBV9 to TRBJ2-3; TRBD1 matches at 10 bases. Germline V gene lookup returns CDR1 SGDLS and CDR2 YYNGEE. This CDR3 spans 15 amino acids. Germline trimming cut 2 bases from V and 1 base from J; bases unmatched to any gene: 1. CDR3 in DNA: TGTGCCAGCAGCGTGGGGACAGGGGGCACAGATACGCAGTATTTT. Its protein product is CASSVGTGGTDTQYF.

This sequence joins TRBV9 and TRBJ1-6; D remains unclear. V was trimmed by 1 base and J by 4 bases, leaving 6 bases between them. CDR1 is SGDLS and CDR2 is YYNGEE in the germline V gene. There are 14 residues in the CDR3. The CDR3 is CASSVLGYNSPLHF. The CDR3 coding sequence is TGTGCCAGCAGCGTATTGGGATATAATTCACCCCTCCACTTT.

The rearrangement uses TRBV27 and TRBJ2-1; D unclear. This CDR3 comprises 11 residues. Germline values: CDR1 MNHEY, CDR2 SMNVEV (reference sequence). V lost 3 bases and J lost 8, with 5 bases in between. The CDR3 reads CASSFLHEQFF. The CDR3 coding sequence is TGTGCCAGCAGTTTTCTTCATGAGCAGTTCTTC.

The chain carries TRBV30 and TRBJ1-2, with 8 bases that match TRBD1. This CDR3 is built from 14 residues. CDR1 and CDR2 (germline): GTSNPN, SVGIG (reference sequence). Unmatched junction bases numbered 7, after V lost 3 bases and J lost 4 bases. The CDR3 DNA is TGTGCCTGGAGCCAGGACAGGGAGGCCTATGGCTACACCTTC. Translated, it gives CAWSQDREAYGYTF. The complete variable domain, with remaining parts taken from reference TRBV30 and TRBJ1-2, reads SQTIHQWPATLVQPVGSPLSLECTVEGTSNPNLYWYRQAAGRGLQLLFYSVGIGQISSEVPQNLSASRPQDRQFILSSKKLLLSDSGFYLCAWSQDREAYGYTFGSGTRLTVV.

The chain employs TRBV6-5 and TRBJ2-1; D remains unclear. The length of the CDR3 is 12 residues. CDR1 and CDR2 from the germline V gene are MNHEY and SVGAGI. V was cut by 0 bases and J by 9 bases, with 6 bases left in between. The DNA for the CDR3 is TGTGCCAGCAGTTACTCGGTGGGTGAGCAGTTCTTC. Amino acid sequence: CASSYSVGEQFF.